Reported below is one T cell receptor (beta chain). This entry comes from a study of blood T cell repertoires in COVID-19. Study context: Acute and convalescent COVID-19 specimens originated in the United States, Italy and Spain. Sample material is recorded as cDNA or gDNA derived from T cells, B-cell-depleted T cells, or PBMCs.

The V end lost 4 bases, the J end lost 3 bases, and 8 bases lay between the germline ends. The CDR3 sequence is 14 residues long. Germline CDR1 SGHNT, CDR2 YYREEE (reference sequence). In the source study's methods: Estimated nucleated cell counts came from reference gene primer amplification. Measured with immunoSEQ multiplex PCR; TCRdb has only the in-frame clones, and not every one. The V and J calls and clone size were taken over from that table, and D and trimming were inferred from the DNA. The table records under 100,000 clones, around 85% of them present only once. Material for sequencing was peripheral blood. This chain joins TRBV5-4 and TRBJ1-6, with a tentative D call TRBD1 (5 bases). This receptor was identified in a woman in her seventies with active or convalescent COVID-19. CDR3 protein: CASSADSYNSPLHF. Written as DNA, the CDR3 is TGTGCCAGCAGCGCAGACAGCTATAATTCACCCCTCCACTTT. Together with reference TRBV5-4 and TRBJ1-6, the CDR3 gives the full variable domain: ETGVTQSPTHLIKTRGQQVTLRCSSQSGHNTVSWYQQALGQGPQFIFQYYREEENGRGNFPPRFSGLQFPNYSSELNVNALELDDSALYLCASSADSYNSPLHFGNGTRLTVT.